These T cell receptor beta chains were read from a single sample in a study of technical replicates of blood from a handful of donors. Clones were sequenced by immunoSEQ multiplex PCR, and TCRdb holds only the in-frame ones, with some missing. The repertoire holds about 74,000 clones, with around 95% as singletons. Input material: T cells isolated from PBMCs. Receptor source: a human donor in good health. CDR3s include the opening cysteine and the closing phenylalanine or tryptophan. Fields, in order: J gene, V gene, D gene, CDR3 protein, CDR3 DNA. D genes are given only for firm matches.

>TRBJ2-7|TRBV4-1|NA
CASSRQSLVTYEQYF
TGCGCCAGCAGCCGCCAATCACTAGTAACCTACGAGCAGTACTTC
>TRBJ2-7|TRBV27|NA
CAVGSAYEQYF
TGTGCCGTTGGTTCAGCCTACGAGCAGTACTTC
>TRBJ2-7|TRBV5-1|TRBD1
CASSLGDRGREQYF
TGCGCCAGCAGCTTGGGGGACAGGGGTAGGGAGCAGTACTTC
>TRBJ1-2|TRBV30|NA
CAWNPLNYGYTF
TGTGCCTGGAATCCTTTAAACTATGGCTACACCTTC
>TRBJ2-7|TRBV9|TRBD1
CASSVGGTGVSYEQYF
TGTGCCAGCAGCGTAGGGGGGACAGGGGTCTCCTACGAGCAGTACTTC
>TRBJ2-1|TRBV4-1|NA
CASTEGQASYNEQFF
TGCGCCAGCACCGAAGGACAAGCGTCCTACAATGAGCAGTTCTTC
>TRBJ1-5|TRBV5-3|TRBD1
CARSRDRGLGNNQPQHF
TGTGCCAGAAGCCGGGACAGGGGGCTGGGAAACAACCAGCCCCAGCATTTT
>TRBJ2-5|TRBV7-9|NA
CASSRPQSGLGTQYF
TGTGCCAGCAGTCGTCCGCAGTCAGGGCTCGGGACCCAGTACTTC
>TRBJ2-1|TRBV4-1|TRBD2
CASSQETSGTNEQFF
TGCGCCAGCAGCCAAGAGACTAGCGGGACGAATGAGCAGTTCTTC
>TRBJ2-2|TRBV18|NA
CASSPERTGELFF
TGTGCCAGCTCACCGGAGAGGACCGGGGAGCTGTTTTTT
>TRBJ1-1|TRBV7-8|NA
CASSLARQVNTEAFF
TGTGCCAGCAGCTTAGCGAGACAGGTGAACACTGAAGCTTTCTTT
>TRBJ1-2|TRBV5-6|NA
CASSFGSEVYYGYTF
TGTGCCAGCAGCTTTGGGAGTGAGGTGTACTATGGCTACACCTTC
>TRBJ2-2|TRBV5-6|NA
CASSIEQGRMSTGELFF
TGTGCCAGCAGCATCGAACAGGGGAGGATGAGTACCGGGGAGCTGTTTTTT
>TRBJ1-6|TRBV7-2|NA
CASRIKGIRYSPLHF
TGTGCCAGCAGGATAAAGGGGATTCGGTATTCACCCCTCCACTTT
>TRBJ2-3|TRBV2|NA
CASSERGTDTQYF
TGTGCCAGCAGTGAGAGAGGGACAGATACGCAGTATTTT
>TRBJ2-2|TRBV27|TRBD1
CASTTYGRQGANTGELFF
TGTGCCAGCACCACCTACGGGAGACAGGGGGCGAACACCGGGGAGCTGTTTTTT
>TRBJ2-2|TRBV5-6|NA
CASSPDSGRGTGELFF
TGTGCCAGCAGCCCGGACAGCGGCCGGGGCACCGGGGAGCTGTTTTTT
>TRBJ1-1|TRBV29-1|NA
CSVGWGLRAEAFF
TGCAGCGTTGGGTGGGGGCTAAGGGCTGAAGCTTTCTTT
>TRBJ2-1|TRBV6-4|TRBD2
CASSELAGGYNEQFF
TGTGCCAGCAGTGAGTTAGCGGGGGGGTACAATGAGCAGTTCTTC
>TRBJ2-1|TRBV9|TRBD2
CASSPTSGAYNEQFF
TGTGCCAGCAGTCCGACTAGCGGAGCCTACAATGAGCAGTTCTTC
>TRBJ2-7|TRBV6-1|TRBD2
CATRLAGSYEQYF
TGTGCCACTCGACTAGCGGGCTCCTACGAGCAGTACTTC
>TRBJ2-2|TRBV19|TRBD1
CASSILPGQGSGELFF
TGTGCCAGTAGTATTCTTCCGGGACAGGGGTCCGGGGAGCTGTTTTTT
>TRBJ2-7|TRBV19|TRBD1
CASSPRQGTYEQYF
TGTGCCAGTAGTCCGCGACAGGGGACCTACGAGCAGTACTTC